This T cell receptor beta chain was recovered during a study of identical twins. The CDR3 length is 15 residues. V lost 2 bases to trimming and J lost 2 bases, with 7 bases between them. The cDNA had a unique molecular identifier and a template-switch universal primer site. MiXCR was run by TCRdb on the 5' RACE reads, yielding one entry per CDR3 protein. The repertoire holds about 790,000 distinct CDR3 sequences, with roughly 20% as singletons. In this sample, this clonotype turned up a few times. These data were also reused for a study on T cells expressing NK-cell markers.

The material sequenced was PBMCs. The chain recombines TRBV12-3 or TRBV12-4 with TRBJ1-6; no clear D. The TCR comes from a woman aged 18-29 years in good health. This chain's CDR3 is CASSLRSTYNSPLHF. The CDR3 DNA follows: TGTGCCAGCAGTTTACGGAGTACCTATAATTCACCCCTCCACTTT.